This T cell receptor (beta chain) came from a study of graft-versus-host responses after intestinal transplantation. At the level of the study: Isolated intestinal, liver-intestinal, or multivisceral transplants were what recipients had. Every one of the recipients received anti-thymocyte globulin induction and afterwards took tacrolimus and steroids for 3 to 4 years.

Germline CDR1 reads SGHRS; CDR2 reads YFSETQ. The CDR3 loop spans 16 amino acids. V was cut by 4 bases and J by 1 base, with 17 bases left in between. Method: immunoSEQ multiplex PCR; TCRdb's copy keeps in-frame clones and lacks some. The table lists approximately 38,000 clones, 80% to 85% of them singletons. The rearrangement joins TRBV5-1 to TRBJ1-1; D is perhaps TRBD1 (6 bases). The receptor comes from a human patient who received an intestinal transplant, so some T cells may come from the graft donor. The sample in question was PBMCs, obtained approximately 1,000 days after transplant. CDR3 DNA: TGCGCCAGCAGCCAGGGGCCTTGGGGTGGGAACACTGAAGCTTTCTTT. Translated, it gives CASSQGPWGGNTEAFF.